The rows below give T cell receptor beta chains drawn from one sample of a study of identical twins. TCRdb passed the 5' RACE reads through MiXCR, listing each CDR3 protein once. The table shows about 240,000 distinct CDR3 sequences, with about 13% occurring only once. The sample was also reused in another study, on yellow fever vaccine responses in identical twins.

Sequences were obtained from memory (CD45RO+) T cells sorted from blood. These receptors came from a woman aged 18-30 years in good health. The CDR3 runs from the conserved cysteine through the conserved F or W. A D gene is named only where the DNA matches it firmly. Clone size appears in some rows only: once, few, many, or a class for an expanded clone.

abundance: .
v_gene: TRBV5-1
j_gene: TRBJ2-3
d_gene: .
CDR3aa: CASSSTGRRTDTQYF
CDR3nt: TGCGCCAGCAGCTCTACAGGGCGCCGCACAGATACGCAGTATTTT

abundance: few
v_gene: TRBV12-3/TRBV12-4
j_gene: TRBJ1-5
d_gene: .
CDR3aa: CASSSERGVSNQPQHF
CDR3nt: TGTGCCAGCAGTTCCGAAAGGGGGGTGAGCAATCAGCCCCAGCATTTT

abundance: many
v_gene: TRBV4-2
j_gene: TRBJ1-1
d_gene: .
CDR3aa: CASSQDRFGEAFF
CDR3nt: TGTGCCAGCAGCCAAGATCGGTTCGGGGAAGCTTTCTTT

abundance: few
v_gene: TRBV6-1
j_gene: TRBJ2-5
d_gene: .
CDR3aa: CASSIRLQETQYF
CDR3nt: TGTGCCAGCAGTATCAGACTACAAGAGACCCAGTACTTC

abundance: .
v_gene: TRBV4-3
j_gene: TRBJ2-7
d_gene: .
CDR3aa: CASSQYIGGTYEQYF
CDR3nt: TGCGCCAGCAGCCAGTATATAGGCGGAACCTACGAGCAGTACTTC

abundance: few
v_gene: TRBV28
j_gene: TRBJ2-3
d_gene: .
CDR3aa: CASSSHLLAAPTTDTQYF
CDR3nt: TGTGCCAGCAGTTCCCACCTTTTAGCAGCCCCTACCACAGATACGCAGTATTTT

abundance: few
v_gene: TRBV7-9
j_gene: TRBJ2-1
d_gene: .
CDR3aa: CASSATMSEQFF
CDR3nt: TGTGCCAGCAGCGCGACTATGAGTGAGCAGTTCTTC

abundance: many
v_gene: TRBV7-2
j_gene: TRBJ1-1
d_gene: .
CDR3aa: CASSLTVNTEAFF
CDR3nt: TGTGCCAGCAGCTTAACGGTGAACACTGAAGCTTTCTTT

abundance: few
v_gene: TRBV7-2
j_gene: TRBJ2-3
d_gene: .
CDR3aa: CASSAFQGGNTQYF
CDR3nt: TGTGCCAGCAGCGCTTTTCAGGGGGGAAATACGCAGTATTTT

abundance: few
v_gene: TRBV28
j_gene: TRBJ2-7
d_gene: TRBD1
CDR3aa: CASSPPGQGGREQYF
CDR3nt: TGTGCCAGCAGTCCCCCAGGACAGGGTGGACGCGAGCAGTACTTC

abundance: few
v_gene: TRBV7-2
j_gene: TRBJ2-1
d_gene: TRBD2
CDR3aa: CASSFLAEMRQFF
CDR3nt: TGTGCCAGCAGCTTCCTAGCGGAGATGAGGCAGTTCTTC

abundance: few
v_gene: TRBV11-2
j_gene: TRBJ2-7
d_gene: TRBD2
CDR3aa: CASSLERAGGYEQYF
CDR3nt: TGTGCCAGCAGTCTCGAGCGGGCGGGAGGGTACGAGCAGTACTTC

abundance: .
v_gene: TRBV5-6
j_gene: TRBJ1-5
d_gene: .
CDR3aa: CASSQGQRRDQPQHF
CDR3nt: TGTGCCAGCAGCCAGGGACAAAGGCGAGATCAGCCCCAGCATTTT

abundance: .
v_gene: TRBV5-6
j_gene: TRBJ2-1
d_gene: .
CDR3aa: CASSTKGNTQQFF
CDR3nt: TGTGCCAGCAGCACCAAGGGGAACACTCAGCAGTTCTTC

abundance: few
v_gene: TRBV28
j_gene: TRBJ2-7
d_gene: TRBD2
CDR3aa: CTTNVPSGSFEQYF
CDR3nt: TGTACTACCAATGTCCCCAGCGGGAGTTTCGAGCAGTACTTC

abundance: many
v_gene: TRBV7-2
j_gene: TRBJ2-1
d_gene: .
CDR3aa: CASTRGSYNEQFF
CDR3nt: TGTGCCAGCACTAGGGGCTCCTACAATGAGCAGTTCTTC

abundance: .
v_gene: TRBV20-1
j_gene: TRBJ2-1
d_gene: .
CDR3aa: CSAREPDEQFF
CDR3nt: TGCAGTGCTAGGGAACCCGATGAGCAGTTCTTC

abundance: few
v_gene: TRBV20-1
j_gene: TRBJ2-5
d_gene: .
CDR3aa: CSAIADQETQYF
CDR3nt: TGCAGTGCAATAGCGGACCAAGAGACCCAGTACTTC

abundance: many
v_gene: TRBV7-2
j_gene: TRBJ2-2
d_gene: TRBD2
CDR3aa: CASSLRTGGTGELFF
CDR3nt: TGTGCCAGCAGCTTACGAACGGGGGGAACCGGGGAGCTGTTTTTT

abundance: few
v_gene: TRBV6-1
j_gene: TRBJ1-1
d_gene: TRBD1
CDR3aa: CASSGMDRAAKAFF
CDR3nt: TGTGCCAGCAGTGGAATGGACAGGGCGGCCAAAGCTTTCTTT

abundance: many
v_gene: TRBV29-1
j_gene: TRBJ2-7
d_gene: .
CDR3aa: CSVNGSRTYRVGNEQYF
CDR3nt: TGCAGCGTTAATGGCTCCCGGACCTACAGGGTCGGGAACGAGCAGTACTTC

abundance: few
v_gene: TRBV20-1
j_gene: TRBJ2-7
d_gene: .
CDR3aa: CSAKDGPYEQYF
CDR3nt: TGCAGTGCTAAGGACGGTCCCTACGAGCAGTACTTC

abundance: .
v_gene: TRBV4-1
j_gene: TRBJ2-3
d_gene: .
CDR3aa: CASSLRQVSTDTQYF
CDR3nt: TGCGCCAGCAGCCTCAGACAGGTTAGCACAGATACGCAGTATTTT

abundance: few
v_gene: TRBV6-2/TRBV6-3
j_gene: TRBJ2-7
d_gene: TRBD2
CDR3aa: CASSYGASGRISYEQYF
CDR3nt: TGTGCCAGCAGTTACGGGGCTAGCGGGAGGATTTCCTACGAGCAGTACTTC

abundance: .
v_gene: TRBV30
j_gene: TRBJ2-3
d_gene: TRBD2
CDR3aa: CAWSVLSTSGFEDTQYF
CDR3nt: TGTGCCTGGAGTGTACTTTCTACTAGCGGGTTTGAAGATACGCAGTATTTT

abundance: .
v_gene: TRBV5-6
j_gene: TRBJ2-5
d_gene: .
CDR3aa: CASSLLSASETQYF
CDR3nt: TGTGCCAGCAGCTTGTTAAGCGCGAGTGAGACCCAGTACTTC

abundance: .
v_gene: TRBV20-1
j_gene: TRBJ2-2
d_gene: .
CDR3aa: CSAQLGGADTGELFF
CDR3nt: TGCAGTGCTCAATTAGGGGGAGCGGACACCGGGGAGCTGTTTTTT

abundance: .
v_gene: TRBV6-4
j_gene: TRBJ1-1
d_gene: .
CDR3aa: CASTRVNTEAFF
CDR3nt: TGTGCCAGCACCAGGGTGAACACTGAAGCTTTCTTT